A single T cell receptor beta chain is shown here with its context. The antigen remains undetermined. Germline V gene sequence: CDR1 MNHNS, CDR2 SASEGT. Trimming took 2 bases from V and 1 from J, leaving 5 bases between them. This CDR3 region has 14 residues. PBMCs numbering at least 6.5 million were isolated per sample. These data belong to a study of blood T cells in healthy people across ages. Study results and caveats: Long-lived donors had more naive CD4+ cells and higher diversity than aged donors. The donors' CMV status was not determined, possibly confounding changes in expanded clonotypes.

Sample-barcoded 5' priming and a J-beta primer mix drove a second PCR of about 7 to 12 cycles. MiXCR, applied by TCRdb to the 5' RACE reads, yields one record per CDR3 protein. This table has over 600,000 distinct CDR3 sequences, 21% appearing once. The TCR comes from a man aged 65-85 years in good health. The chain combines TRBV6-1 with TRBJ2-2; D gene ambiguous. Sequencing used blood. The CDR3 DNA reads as TGTGCCAGCAGTGAACTCCTGAACACCGGGGAGCTGTTTTTT. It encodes CASSELLNTGELFF.